This section outlines one TCR beta chain sequence together with its context. Its specificity is unknown. 5'RACE template switching produced TCR cDNA carrying a universal primer site and UMIs. TCRdb passed the 5' RACE reads through MiXCR, listing each CDR3 protein once. Of some 560,000 distinct CDR3 sequences listed, roughly a sixth are singletons. This sample was included in a study of T cells after yellow fever vaccination. Across the study: Where fractions had low cell numbers, libraries were prepared from them with the SMART-Seq v4 Ultra Low Input RNA kit. Study findings and constraints: Abundant contaminating clonotypes from the bulk population could appear in FACS-sorted repertoires.

CDR1 SGHDT and CDR2 YYEEEE come from the germline V gene. The ends were cut back, 4 bases at V and 2 bases at J, with 10 bases in the middle. This CDR3 has 13 amino acids. The TCR originated in a man younger than 35 who received the YFV17D yellow fever vaccine. The sample consisted of PBMCs, taken more than 4 days after the first yellow fever vaccination. This sequence joins TRBV5-6 and TRBJ2-7; D is unresolved. The CDR3 nucleotides read TGTGCCAGCAGCCCTGGTGGTGCCTACGAGCAGTACGTC. Its translation: CASSPGGAYEQYV.